This T cell receptor beta chain comes out of a study of radiation and T cells in renal cell carcinoma. Between the trimmed V and J ends, which lost 0 bases and 1 base, there was a span of 5 bases. The CDR3 is 14 residues long. Germline V lookup: CDR1 SGHRS, CDR2 YFSETQ. Generated by immunoSEQ multiplex PCR, the TCRdb table keeps only in-frame clones and is missing some. The sample lists about 43,000 clones; 82% were seen once. This clone was counted a single time. Time point described: blood 4 weeks post-SBRT, at nephrectomy. Noted treatment: 15 Gy SBRT to primary tumor, nephrectomy 4 weeks later. This chain joins TRBV5-1 and TRBJ1-5, with D unresolved. The sample here was blood, taken from a patient whose treatment included radiotherapy and nephrectomy. The sequence came from a woman in her 70s with renal cell carcinoma. CDR3: CASSLEGSNQPQHF. The CDR3 DNA reads as TGCGCCAGCAGCTTGGAAGGGAGCAATCAGCCCCAGCATTTT. The variable domain in full, with the rest retrieved from reference TRBV5-1 and TRBJ1-5, is KAGVTQTPRYLIKTRGQQVTLSCSPISGHRSVSWYQQTPGQGLQFLFEYFSETQRNKGNFPGRFSGRQFSNSRSEMNVSTLELGDSALYLCASSLEGSNQPQHFGDGTRLSIL.